Listed below are T cell receptor beta chains from one sample, sequenced in a study of T-cell reconstitution after alpha-beta-depleted transplantation in children. TCRdb analysed the PCR reads with MiXCR anew, one entry per CDR3 protein. The table records approximately 400,000 distinct CDR3 sequences, 15% to 20% of them present only once. Sample: PBMCs, mostly from graft donor cells, taken 360 days after TCRalphabeta/CD19-depleted stem cell transplant. The receptors originated from a boy under two years old who had a stem cell transplant for Wiskott-Aldrich syndrome, so the T cells may come from the graft donor. Both conserved end residues are part of each CDR3. Each record gives: V gene, D gene, clone size, J gene, CDR3 DNA, CDR3 protein. D genes are given only for firm matches. A clone size is listed for some rows: how often the clone was seen (once, few, many), or a class if it is expanded.

V: TRBV20-1
D: -
size: few
J: TRBJ2-1
DNA: TGCAGTGCAAGGAGGGCCGGCGGGGACTCCTACAATGAGCAGTTCTTC
CDR3: CSARRAGGDSYNEQFF

V: TRBV14
D: TRBD2
size: once
J: TRBJ2-1
DNA: TGTGCCAGCAGCCAAGGGACTAGCCAATACAATGAGCAGTTCTTC
CDR3: CASSQGTSQYNEQFF

V: TRBV11-2
D: -
size: few
J: TRBJ2-2
DNA: TGTGCCAGCAGCCCCCTTTCGGGAACGAACACCGGGGAGCTGTTTTTT
CDR3: CASSPLSGTNTGELFF

V: TRBV5-1
D: -
size: few
J: TRBJ2-2
DNA: TGCGCCAGCAGCTTCCCAGCACCCGGGGAGCTGTTTTTT
CDR3: CASSFPAPGELFF

V: TRBV14
D: TRBD1
size: few
J: TRBJ2-1
DNA: TGTGCCAGCAGCCAAGTGGACAGGGCTTACCAATTCTTC
CDR3: CASSQVDRAYQFF

V: TRBV12-3/TRBV12-4
D: TRBD2
size: few
J: TRBJ2-3
DNA: TGTGCCAGCAGTTTACGCGGGAGCCCCTTATATACGCAGTATTTT
CDR3: CASSLRGSPLYTQYF

V: TRBV7-9
D: -
size: -
J: TRBJ2-3
DNA: TGTGCCAGCAGCTTAGCAGGGACCACTACGCAGTATTTT
CDR3: CASSLAGTTTQYF

V: TRBV4-1
D: -
size: -
J: TRBJ2-1
DNA: TGCGCCAGCAGCCAAGGAAGGGGAACCTCCTACAATGAGCAGTTCTTC
CDR3: CASSQGRGTSYNEQFF

V: TRBV12-3/TRBV12-4
D: TRBD2
size: few
J: TRBJ2-2
DNA: TGTGCCAGCAGTCCCGGGACTAGCGGGAACGGGGAGCTGTTTTTT
CDR3: CASSPGTSGNGELFF

V: TRBV5-1
D: -
size: many
J: TRBJ2-5
DNA: TGCGCCAGCAGCTTTGTAAGAGGAGGTGGTCAAGAGACCCAGTACTTC
CDR3: CASSFVRGGGQETQYF

V: TRBV7-9
D: -
size: -
J: TRBJ2-7
DNA: TGTGCCATAGCCCCGCCCGGAGGGGAGCAGTACTTC
CDR3: CAIAPPGGEQYF

V: TRBV12-3/TRBV12-4
D: -
size: many
J: TRBJ1-1
DNA: TGTGCCAGCAGTTTTCGGAACACTGAAGCTTTCTTT
CDR3: CASSFRNTEAFF

V: TRBV25-1
D: TRBD2
size: few
J: TRBJ2-2
DNA: TGTGCCAGCGGAAGCGGGGGGCTCCTTAACACCGGGGAGCTGTTTTTT
CDR3: CASGSGGLLNTGELFF

V: TRBV5-1
D: -
size: -
J: TRBJ2-5
DNA: TGCGCCAGCAGCAAGCCGGAGACAGCGCAGGGGATCCAAGAGACCCAGTACTTC
CDR3: CASSKPETAQGIQETQYF

V: TRBV30
D: -
size: few
J: TRBJ2-5
DNA: TGTGCCTGGAGCGGGATCCCAACGGAGACCCAGTACTTC
CDR3: CAWSGIPTETQYF

V: TRBV7-8
D: -
size: few
J: TRBJ1-1
DNA: TGTGCCAGCAGCTTAGCGGTACAGGGTGGGAAAGCTTTCTTT
CDR3: CASSLAVQGGKAFF

V: TRBV4-1
D: TRBD2
size: -
J: TRBJ2-2
DNA: TGCGCCAGCAGCCAGAAGCGGGGGGGCACCGGGGAGCTGTTTTTT
CDR3: CASSQKRGGTGELFF

V: TRBV29-1
D: -
size: -
J: TRBJ1-4
DNA: TGCAGCGTTGGGGGGGGGACTAATGAAAAACTGTTTTTT
CDR3: CSVGGGTNEKLFF

V: TRBV4-1
D: TRBD2
size: -
J: TRBJ2-6
DNA: TGCGCCAGCAGCCAAGAAATCGCTAAGCGGGGGGAATCTGGGGCCAACGTCCTGACTTTC
CDR3: CASSQEIAKRGESGANVLTF

V: TRBV18
D: TRBD2
size: few
J: TRBJ2-1
DNA: TGTGCCAGCTCACTAAAACTAGCGGGGGGGCCCCCCTACAATGAGCAGTTCTTC
CDR3: CASSLKLAGGPPYNEQFF

V: TRBV3-1
D: TRBD2
size: few
J: TRBJ2-1
DNA: TGTGCCAGCAGCCACGGGAGGGCCAAAAATGAGCAGTTCTTC
CDR3: CASSHGRAKNEQFF

V: TRBV24-1
D: TRBD1
size: -
J: TRBJ2-2
DNA: TGTGCCACCAGTGATTTCGACAGGGTCCCCCCCGGGGAGCTGTTTTTT
CDR3: CATSDFDRVPPGELFF

V: TRBV20-1
D: TRBD2
size: few
J: TRBJ2-1
DNA: TGCAGTGCTAGCCGGGAGGGCCGTGGCTACAATGAGCAGTTCTTC
CDR3: CSASREGRGYNEQFF

V: TRBV2
D: -
size: -
J: TRBJ2-7
DNA: TGTGCCAGCGGGGACTTAACTAAGGTACGGGTCTACGAGCAGTACTTC
CDR3: CASGDLTKVRVYEQYF

V: TRBV3-1
D: TRBD2
size: -
J: TRBJ2-1
DNA: TGTGCCAGCAGCCAAGGGACTAGCGGGGCATACAATGAGCAGTTCTTC
CDR3: CASSQGTSGAYNEQFF

V: TRBV6-2/TRBV6-3
D: TRBD1
size: -
J: TRBJ2-6
DNA: TGTGCCAGCTGGCCACTACCGGACAGGGCTTTAGGCTCTGGGGCCAACGTCCTGACTTTC
CDR3: CASWPLPDRALGSGANVLTF

V: TRBV15
D: -
size: few
J: TRBJ1-1
DNA: TGTGCCACCAGCAGAGGGGACGGAAACACTGAAGCTTTCTTT
CDR3: CATSRGDGNTEAFF

V: TRBV12-3/TRBV12-4
D: TRBD1
size: -
J: TRBJ1-5
DNA: TGTGCCAGCAGTTCCGGGACAGGGAATCAGACCCAGCATTTT
CDR3: CASSSGTGNQTQHF

V: TRBV4-2
D: TRBD2
size: few
J: TRBJ2-1
DNA: TGTGCCAGCAGCCAAGGACTAGCGGGGGGGCCGGATAATGAGCAGTTCTTC
CDR3: CASSQGLAGGPDNEQFF

V: TRBV29-1
D: -
size: many
J: TRBJ2-1
DNA: TGCAGCGTTGCGCCAGGGAATCATGAGCAGTTCTTC
CDR3: CSVAPGNHEQFF

V: TRBV7-9
D: -
size: -
J: TRBJ2-1
DNA: TGTGCCAGCAGCTTAGTGTTGAGGATCGAGCATGAGCAGTTCTTC
CDR3: CASSLVLRIEHEQFF

V: TRBV5-1
D: TRBD1
size: -
J: TRBJ2-7
DNA: TGCGCCAGCAGCTTCGCGGACAGGGCCTACGAGCAGTACTTC
CDR3: CASSFADRAYEQYF

V: TRBV12-3/TRBV12-4
D: -
size: many
J: TRBJ1-2
DNA: TGTGCCAGCAGTTTAGGGCTCGATGGCTACACCTTC
CDR3: CASSLGLDGYTF

V: TRBV20-1
D: TRBD2
size: -
J: TRBJ2-3
DNA: TGCAGTGCTAAGCGGCGGGGGGTCTCAGATACGCAGTATTTT
CDR3: CSAKRRGVSDTQYF

V: TRBV6-5
D: TRBD1
size: few
J: TRBJ2-2
DNA: TGTGCCAGCAGATTACTCCGGACAGGAGGCACCGGGGAGCTGTTTTTT
CDR3: CASRLLRTGGTGELFF

V: TRBV12-3/TRBV12-4
D: -
size: -
J: TRBJ2-1
DNA: TGTGCCAGCAGTCCCCCGGGGACGCCCTACAATGAGCAGTTCTTC
CDR3: CASSPPGTPYNEQFF

V: TRBV11-2
D: TRBD1
size: few
J: TRBJ2-4
DNA: TGTGCCAGCAGCTTAGACCCATGGACAGGGGCCAAGAACATTCAGTACTTC
CDR3: CASSLDPWTGAKNIQYF

V: TRBV7-9
D: -
size: few
J: TRBJ2-5
DNA: TGTGCCAGCAGAGCAAACTTGGCACCGTGGAGGGAGACCCAGTACTTC
CDR3: CASRANLAPWRETQYF

V: TRBV28
D: -
size: many
J: TRBJ2-7
DNA: TGTGCCAGCAGCTCTATCTGGGACACCGAAACCGAGTACGAGCAGTACTTC
CDR3: CASSSIWDTETEYEQYF

V: TRBV6-5
D: -
size: -
J: TRBJ2-7
DNA: TGTGCCAGCAGTTTCCGGGACACTGCCACCTACGAGCAGTACTTC
CDR3: CASSFRDTATYEQYF

V: TRBV20-1
D: TRBD1
size: -
J: TRBJ2-5
DNA: TGCAGTGCGCGGACAGGGTTAGTGGAGACCCAGTACTTC
CDR3: CSARTGLVETQYF

V: TRBV10-3
D: TRBD2
size: -
J: TRBJ2-2
DNA: TGTGCCATCAGTGAAGGGCGGGGGGGCCCCGGGGAGCTGTTTTTT
CDR3: CAISEGRGGPGELFF

V: TRBV7-2
D: -
size: -
J: TRBJ1-1
DNA: TGTGCCAGCAGCTTATGGGGTTGGCGGGTGCTTGAAGCTTTCTTT
CDR3: CASSLWGWRVLEAFF

V: TRBV5-1
D: -
size: few
J: TRBJ2-7
DNA: TGCGCCAGCAGCTTAGAAGGGACGGGCGTAAGTCCGGACGAGCAGTACTTC
CDR3: CASSLEGTGVSPDEQYF

V: TRBV2
D: TRBD2
size: -
J: TRBJ2-1
DNA: TGTGCCAGCAGTGATCTAGCGGGGAATGAGCGGTTCTTC
CDR3: CASSDLAGNERFF

V: TRBV4-3
D: -
size: few
J: TRBJ1-6
DNA: TGCGCCAGCAGCCGAGATCTCTCCTATAATTCACCCCTCCACTTT
CDR3: CASSRDLSYNSPLHF

V: TRBV20-1
D: -
size: few
J: TRBJ1-4
DNA: TGCAGTGCTAGGGGGTTCGGGCAGGGTCCCCTTAATGAAAAACTGTTTTTT
CDR3: CSARGFGQGPLNEKLFF

V: TRBV4-3
D: TRBD2
size: once
J: TRBJ2-7
DNA: TGCGCCAGCAGCACCCGGACTAGCGGGAGGGTGGTGCAGTACTTC
CDR3: CASSTRTSGRVVQYF

V: TRBV11-2
D: -
size: -
J: TRBJ2-2
DNA: TGTGCCAGCAGCCCCCTGGACGGGGAGCTGTTTTTT
CDR3: CASSPLDGELFF

V: TRBV10-3
D: TRBD2
size: many
J: TRBJ2-1
DNA: TGTGCCATCAGTGAGTCGGGCGGGAGAGCCTACAATGAGCAGTTCTTC
CDR3: CAISESGGRAYNEQFF

V: TRBV6-5
D: -
size: -
J: TRBJ1-4
DNA: TGTGCCAGCAGTTCCAGGGTTGGGGAAAAACTGTTTTTT
CDR3: CASSSRVGEKLFF

V: TRBV18
D: -
size: -
J: TRBJ2-7
DNA: TGTGCCAGCTCACTACAACTGGGGGAGCAGTACTTC
CDR3: CASSLQLGEQYF

V: TRBV2
D: -
size: few
J: TRBJ1-5
DNA: TGTGCCAGCGGGGACAGCAATCAGCCCCAGCATTTT
CDR3: CASGDSNQPQHF

V: TRBV20-1
D: TRBD2
size: -
J: TRBJ2-1
DNA: TGCAGTGCTAAGGTACCTAGCGGGAGATATGAGCAGTTCTTC
CDR3: CSAKVPSGRYEQFF

V: TRBV30
D: TRBD2
size: few
J: TRBJ2-1
DNA: TGTGCCTCCACTAGCGCGCTTTACAATGAGCAGTTCTTC
CDR3: CASTSALYNEQFF

V: TRBV7-9
D: -
size: -
J: TRBJ2-1
DNA: TGTGCCAGCAGCTTATTCGGCGGAGTACCCTACAATGAGCAGTTCTTC
CDR3: CASSLFGGVPYNEQFF

V: TRBV10-3
D: TRBD2
size: -
J: TRBJ2-3
DNA: TGTGCCATCAGCGTCCTAGCGGCTAGCACAGATACGCAGTATTTT
CDR3: CAISVLAASTDTQYF